This passage covers 5 T cell receptor beta chains from one sample sequenced in a study of beta chain features in type 1 diabetes. Expressed TCRB transcripts were sequenced because the entire RNA isolate underwent reverse transcription. Clones were sequenced by immunoSEQ multiplex PCR, and TCRdb holds only the in-frame ones, with some missing. Altogether about 42,000 clones are present, 50% being singletons, with the ten largest covering 0.25% to 0.3%. Sequencing input: stem cell memory CD4+ T cells from blood. These receptors originate from a woman in her 30s in good health.

A single count supports this clone. This chain uses TRBV11-3 with TRBJ2-2, with 11 bases aligning to TRBD1. The germline gives CDR1 SGHNT, CDR2 YENEEA. The CDR3 is made up of 16 amino acids. The trim removed 2 bases at V and 3 bases at J, leaving 2 bases unmatched. The CDR3, as DNA: TGTGCCAGCAGCTTAAGGGGACAGGGGGACACCGGGGAGCTGTTTTTT. It translates to CASSLRGQGDTGELFF.

The V call is TRBV19, the J call TRBJ2-5, with 7 bases identical to TRBD2. The length of the CDR3 is 15 residues. Germline values: CDR1 LNHDA, CDR2 SQIVND (reference sequence). After removal of 2 bases from V and 2 bases from J, the junction contained 5 bases not matched to a gene. CDR3 in amino acids: CASSISGAPQETQYF. In DNA, the CDR3 is TGTGCCAGTAGTATAAGCGGGGCACCTCAAGAGACCCAGTACTTC. Based on the CDR3 plus reference TRBV19 and TRBJ2-5, the full variable domain is DGGITQSPKYLFRKEGQNVTLSCEQNLNHDAMYWYRQDPGQGLRLIYYSQIVNDFQKGDIAEGYSVSREKKESFPLTVTSAQKNPTAFYLCASSISGAPQETQYFGPGTRLLVL.

The chain couples TRBV6-5 to TRBJ2-5; the match to TRBD2 covers 8 bases. CDR3 size: 13 residues. The V and J ends lost 7 bases and 7 bases, in that order; junction bases with no gene match: 8. Germline V lookup: CDR1 MNHEY, CDR2 SVGAGI. The CDR3 loop is CASKPAGGRTQYF. In DNA, the CDR3 is TGTGCCAGCAAACCTGCGGGGGGAAGGACCCAGTACTTC.

Only one count was recorded for this clone. This chain uses TRBV7-2 with TRBJ2-6; perhaps TRBD2 as D (5 bases). V was trimmed by 4 bases and J by 0 bases, leaving 10 bases between them. Germline lookup yields CDR1 SGHTA and CDR2 FQGNSA. The CDR3 has 16 amino acids. The CDR3 coding sequence is TGTGCCAGCAGCTGGGTGGGGAGCTCTGGGGCCAACGTCCTGACTTTC. Amino acids: CASSWVGSSGANVLTF.

The rearrangement links TRBV4-3 to TRBJ2-7, with 10 bases that match TRBD2. CDR3 length equals 17 residues. The V and J ends lost 4 bases and 4 bases, in that order; junction bases with no gene match: 13. CDR1 LGHNA and CDR2 YSLEER come from the germline V gene. The DNA of the CDR3 is TGCGCCAGCAGCCTGGGGGGAGCGGGAGGGTCCATTTACGAGCAGTACTTC. Its translation: CASSLGGAGGSIYEQYF.